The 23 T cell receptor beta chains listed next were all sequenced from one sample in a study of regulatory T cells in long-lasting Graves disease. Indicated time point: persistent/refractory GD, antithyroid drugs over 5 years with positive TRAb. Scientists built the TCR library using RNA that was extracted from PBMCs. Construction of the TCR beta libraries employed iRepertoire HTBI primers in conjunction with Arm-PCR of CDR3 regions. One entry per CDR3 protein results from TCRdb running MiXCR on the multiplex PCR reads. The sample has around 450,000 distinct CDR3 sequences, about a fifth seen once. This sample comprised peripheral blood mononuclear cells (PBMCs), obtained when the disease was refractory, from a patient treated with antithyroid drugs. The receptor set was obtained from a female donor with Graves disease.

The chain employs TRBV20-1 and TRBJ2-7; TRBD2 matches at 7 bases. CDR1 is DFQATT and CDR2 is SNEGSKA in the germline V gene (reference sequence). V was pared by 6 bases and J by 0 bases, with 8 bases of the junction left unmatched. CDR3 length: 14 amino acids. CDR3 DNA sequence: TGCAGTGCATCTCTCGGGACTAACTCCTACGAGCAGTACTTC. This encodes CSASLGTNSYEQYF.

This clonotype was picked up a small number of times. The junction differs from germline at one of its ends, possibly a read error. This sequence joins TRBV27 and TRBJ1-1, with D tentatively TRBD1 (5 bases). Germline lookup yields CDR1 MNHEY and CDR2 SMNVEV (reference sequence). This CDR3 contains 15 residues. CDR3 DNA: TGTGCCAGCAGTCCTTGGGACCGCGTGAAGACTGAAGCTTTCTTT. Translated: CASSPWDRVKTEAFF.

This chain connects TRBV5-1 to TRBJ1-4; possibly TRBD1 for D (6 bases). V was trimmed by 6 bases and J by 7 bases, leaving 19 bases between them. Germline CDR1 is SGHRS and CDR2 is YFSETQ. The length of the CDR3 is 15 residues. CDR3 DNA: TGCGCCAGCACCCCGGAGGGGGGGATGAGTGAAAAACTGTTTTTT. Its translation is CASTPEGGMSEKLFF.

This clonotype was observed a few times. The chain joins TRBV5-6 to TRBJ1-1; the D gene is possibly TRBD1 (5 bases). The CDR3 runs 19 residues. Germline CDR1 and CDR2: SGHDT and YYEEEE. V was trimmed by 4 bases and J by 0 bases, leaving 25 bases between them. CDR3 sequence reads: CASSPARAPGGIMNTEAFF. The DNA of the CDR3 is TGTGCCAGCAGCCCGGCCAGGGCTCCCGGCGGCATAATGAACACTGAAGCTTTCTTT. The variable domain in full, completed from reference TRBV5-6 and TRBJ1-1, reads DAGVTQSPTHLIKTRGQQVTLRCSPKSGHDTVSWYQQALGQGPQFIFQYYEEEERQRGNFPDRFSGHQFPNYSSELNVNALLLGDSALYLCASSPARAPGGIMNTEAFFGQGTRLTVV.

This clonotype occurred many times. CDR3 DNA: TGTGCCAGCAGCCAAGGGGGGCCTGGCGAGACCCAGTACTTC. The encoded protein is CASSQGGPGETQYF. J is TRBJ2-5 and V is TRBV3-1, with D perhaps matching TRBD1 (6 bases). Germline CDR1 LGHDT, CDR2 YNNKEL (reference sequence). The CDR3 totals 14 residues. With 1 base removed from V and 5 bases from J, the gap between germline ends came to 11 bases.

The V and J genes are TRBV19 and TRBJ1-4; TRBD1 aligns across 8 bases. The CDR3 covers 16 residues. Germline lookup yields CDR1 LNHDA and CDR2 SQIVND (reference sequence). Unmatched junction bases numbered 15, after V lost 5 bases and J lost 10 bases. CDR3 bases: TGTGCCAGTAGTTCTAGGACAGGGAGGAACTTCGGAAAACTGTTTTTT. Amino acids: CASSSRTGRNFGKLFF.

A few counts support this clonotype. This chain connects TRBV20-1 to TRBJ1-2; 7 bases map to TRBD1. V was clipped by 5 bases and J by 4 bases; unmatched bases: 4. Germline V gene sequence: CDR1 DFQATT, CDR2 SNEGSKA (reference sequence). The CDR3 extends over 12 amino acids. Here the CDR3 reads CSARQGVYGYTF. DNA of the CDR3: TGCAGTGCTCGACAGGGCGTCTATGGCTACACCTTC.

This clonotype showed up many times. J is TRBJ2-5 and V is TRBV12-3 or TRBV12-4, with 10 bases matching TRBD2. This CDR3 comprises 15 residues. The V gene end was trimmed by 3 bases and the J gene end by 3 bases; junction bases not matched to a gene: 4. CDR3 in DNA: TGTGCCAGCAGTTTCTTTCTAGCGGGAGAAGAGACCCAGTACTTC. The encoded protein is CASSFFLAGEETQYF.

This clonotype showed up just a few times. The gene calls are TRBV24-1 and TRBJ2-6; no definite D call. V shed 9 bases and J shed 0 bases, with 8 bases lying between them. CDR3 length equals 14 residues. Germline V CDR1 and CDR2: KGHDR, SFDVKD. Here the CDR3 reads CATGTSSGANVLTF. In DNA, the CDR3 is TGTGCCACCGGAACAAGCTCTGGGGCCAACGTCCTGACTTTC.

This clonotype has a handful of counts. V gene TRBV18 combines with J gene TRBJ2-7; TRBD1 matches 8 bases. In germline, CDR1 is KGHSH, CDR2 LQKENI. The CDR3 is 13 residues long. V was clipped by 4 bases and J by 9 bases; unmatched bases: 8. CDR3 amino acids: CASSLNRGDGQYF. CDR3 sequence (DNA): TGTGCCAGCTCACTCAACAGGGGGGACGGGCAGTACTTC.

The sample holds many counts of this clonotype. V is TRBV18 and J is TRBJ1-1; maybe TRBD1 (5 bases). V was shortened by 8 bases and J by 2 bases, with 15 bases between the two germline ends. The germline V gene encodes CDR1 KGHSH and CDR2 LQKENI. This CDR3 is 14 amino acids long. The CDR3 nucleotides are TGTGCCAGCAGCCCTTCTACAGGTAACACTGAAGCTTTCTTT. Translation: CASSPSTGNTEAFF.

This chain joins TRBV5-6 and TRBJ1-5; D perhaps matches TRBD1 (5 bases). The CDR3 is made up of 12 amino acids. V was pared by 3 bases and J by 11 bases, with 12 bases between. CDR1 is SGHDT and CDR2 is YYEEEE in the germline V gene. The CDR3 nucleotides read TGTGCCAGCAGCTCCGGGGCCTCCGCCCAGCATTTT. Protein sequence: CASSSGASAQHF.

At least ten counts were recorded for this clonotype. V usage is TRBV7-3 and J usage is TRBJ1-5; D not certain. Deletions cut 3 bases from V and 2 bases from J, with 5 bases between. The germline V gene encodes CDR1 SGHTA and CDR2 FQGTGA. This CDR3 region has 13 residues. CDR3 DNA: TGTGCCAGCAGCTTCGATGGCAATCAGCCCCAGCATTTT. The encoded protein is CASSFDGNQPQHF.

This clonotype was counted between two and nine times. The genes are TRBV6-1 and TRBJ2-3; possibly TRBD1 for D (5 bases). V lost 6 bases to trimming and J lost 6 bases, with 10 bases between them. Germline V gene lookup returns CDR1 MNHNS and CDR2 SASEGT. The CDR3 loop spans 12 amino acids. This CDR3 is CASRQAADTQYF. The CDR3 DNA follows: TGTGCCAGCAGACAGGCCGCGGATACGCAGTATTTT.

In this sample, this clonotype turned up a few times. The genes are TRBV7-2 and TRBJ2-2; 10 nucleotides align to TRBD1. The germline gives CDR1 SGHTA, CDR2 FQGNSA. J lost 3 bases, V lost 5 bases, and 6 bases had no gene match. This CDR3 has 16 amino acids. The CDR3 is CASSRGTGVDTGELFF. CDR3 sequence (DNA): TGTGCCAGCAGCCGTGGGACAGGGGTGGACACCGGGGAGCTGTTTTTT.

CDR3 sequence (DNA): TGTGCCAGCAGCGTCGGGAGGAGGGGCGCCTATCGTTGGAACACTGAAGCTTTCTTT. Amino acids: CASSVGRRGAYRWNTEAFF. The V call is TRBV5-8, the J call TRBJ1-1, with D maybe TRBD1 (5 bases). Deletions cut 4 bases from V and 1 base from J, with 26 bases between. Germline-derived CDR1 and CDR2 are SGHTS and YDEGEE. This CDR3 is built from 19 residues. The complete variable domain, with remaining parts taken from reference TRBV5-8 and TRBJ1-1, reads EAGVTQSPTHLIKTRGQQATLRCSPISGHTSVYWYQQALGLGLQFLLWYDEGEERNRGNFPPRFSGRQFPNYSSELNVNALELEDSALYLCASSVGRRGAYRWNTEAFFGQGTRLTVV.

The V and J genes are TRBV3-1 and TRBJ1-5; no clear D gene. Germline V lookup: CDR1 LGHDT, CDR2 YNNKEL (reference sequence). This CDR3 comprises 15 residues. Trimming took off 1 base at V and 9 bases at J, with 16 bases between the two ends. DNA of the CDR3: TGTGCCAGCAGCCAAGGGTCTACAGTTCGTACGCCCCAGCATTTT. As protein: CASSQGSTVRTPQHF.

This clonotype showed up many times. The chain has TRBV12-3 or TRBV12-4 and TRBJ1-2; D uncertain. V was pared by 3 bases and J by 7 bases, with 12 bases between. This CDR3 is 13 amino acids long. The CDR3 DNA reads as TGTGCCAGCAGTTTCGGGTCCGCAACTGGCTACACCTTC. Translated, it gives CASSFGSATGYTF.

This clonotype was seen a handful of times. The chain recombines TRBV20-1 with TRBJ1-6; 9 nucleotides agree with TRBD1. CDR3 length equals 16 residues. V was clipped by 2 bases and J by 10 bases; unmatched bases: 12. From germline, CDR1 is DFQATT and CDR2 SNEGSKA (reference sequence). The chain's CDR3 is CSARQEGQGSASPLHF. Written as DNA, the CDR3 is TGCAGTGCTAGACAAGAGGGACAGGGTTCGGCGTCACCCCTCCACTTT.

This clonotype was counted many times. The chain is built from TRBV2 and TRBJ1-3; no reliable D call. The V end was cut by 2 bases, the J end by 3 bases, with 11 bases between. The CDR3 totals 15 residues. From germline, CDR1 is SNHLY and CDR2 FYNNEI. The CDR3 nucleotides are TGTGCCAGCAGTGAACGGGCAGCCAGTGGAAACACCATATATTTT. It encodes CASSERAASGNTIYF.

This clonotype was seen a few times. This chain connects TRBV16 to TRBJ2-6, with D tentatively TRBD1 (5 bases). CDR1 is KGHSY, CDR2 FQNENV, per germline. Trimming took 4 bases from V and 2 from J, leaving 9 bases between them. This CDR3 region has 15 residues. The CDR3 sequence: CASSPTEAGANVLTF. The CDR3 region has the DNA TGTGCCAGCAGCCCGACAGAGGCTGGGGCCAACGTCCTGACTTTC.

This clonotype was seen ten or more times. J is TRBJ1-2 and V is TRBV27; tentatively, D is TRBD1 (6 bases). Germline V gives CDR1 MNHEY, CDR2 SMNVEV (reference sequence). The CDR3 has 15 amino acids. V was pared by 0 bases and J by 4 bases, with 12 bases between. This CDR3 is CASSLSPGELYGYTF. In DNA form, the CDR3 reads TGTGCCAGCAGTTTATCTCCAGGGGAGCTCTATGGCTACACCTTC.

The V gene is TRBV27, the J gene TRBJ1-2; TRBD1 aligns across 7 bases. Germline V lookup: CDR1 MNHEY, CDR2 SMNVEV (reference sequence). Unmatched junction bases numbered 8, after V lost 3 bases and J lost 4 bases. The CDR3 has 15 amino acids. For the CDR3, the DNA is TGTGCCAGCAGTTTCAGGCAGGGGGGATTCTATGGCTACACCTTC. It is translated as CASSFRQGGFYGYTF.